The clone carrying this T cell receptor (beta chain) appeared many times. Its specificity is not known. From RNA transcripts, TCR beta CDR3 regions were amplified. HTBI primers drove first-round RT-PCR of the TCR CDR3. Each CDR3 protein is one row after TCRdb ran MiXCR on the multiplex PCR reads. The sample shows 490,000 or so distinct CDR3 sequences, roughly 45% of them seen only once. The data were obtained in a study of T cells in Graves' hyperthyroidism and ophthalmopathy. Study-wide findings and caveats: Blood shared most expanded thyroid clonotypes above 0.001.

Germline loops: CDR1 SGHAT, CDR2 FQNNGV. CDR3 length equals 15 residues. V was clipped by 8 bases and J by 1 base; unmatched bases: 10. The diagnostic basis comprised clinical symptoms, serum thyroxine and TRAb, thyroid ultrasound and orbital computed tomography. The sample was peripheral blood or thyroid tissue (not recorded which). The chain links TRBV11-2 to TRBJ1-1; 7 nucleotides agree with TRBD1. The source of this sequence is an adult woman with Graves' disease, either hyperthyroidism or ophthalmopathy (not recorded which). The CDR3, as DNA: TGTGCCAGCCTCCTTACAGGGGCGACGAACACTGAAGCTTTCTTT. This codes for CASLLTGATNTEAFF.